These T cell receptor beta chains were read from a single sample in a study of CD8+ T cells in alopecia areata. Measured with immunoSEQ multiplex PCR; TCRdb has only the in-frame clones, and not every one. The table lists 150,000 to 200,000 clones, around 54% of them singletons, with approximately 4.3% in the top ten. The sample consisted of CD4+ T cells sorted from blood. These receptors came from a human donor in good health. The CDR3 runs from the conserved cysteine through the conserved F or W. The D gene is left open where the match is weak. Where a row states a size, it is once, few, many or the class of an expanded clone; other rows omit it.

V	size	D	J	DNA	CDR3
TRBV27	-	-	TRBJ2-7	TGTGCCAGCAGTTTGAACATCCTCTACGAGCAGTACTTC	CASSLNILYEQYF
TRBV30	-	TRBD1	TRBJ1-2	TGTGCCTGGAGTGGAAACAGGGGGCGGTCATATGGCTACACCTTC	CAWSGNRGRSYGYTF
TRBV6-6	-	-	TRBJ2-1	TGTGCCAGCAGTTACGAGGGGGGCGCGGAGCAGTTCTTC	CASSYEGGAEQFF
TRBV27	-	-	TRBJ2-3	TGTGCCAGCAGTTTAGGGTGGGCCAGGGATACGCAGTATTTT	CASSLGWARDTQYF
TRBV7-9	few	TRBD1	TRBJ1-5	TGTGCCAGCAGCCCTGGGACAGGGGGGGATCAGCCCCAGCATTTT	CASSPGTGGDQPQHF
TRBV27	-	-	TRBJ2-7	TGTGCCAGCAGTTTATCCTCTAGGGCTGTCTACGAGCAGTACTTC	CASSLSSRAVYEQYF
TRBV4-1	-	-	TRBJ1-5	TGCGCCAGCAGCCCGGTGGGTAAGAATCAGCCCCAGCATTTT	CASSPVGKNQPQHF
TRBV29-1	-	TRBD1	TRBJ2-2	TGCAGCGTTGAAGATAGGGACAGGGACACCGGGGAGCTGTTTTTT	CSVEDRDRDTGELFF
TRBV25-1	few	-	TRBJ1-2	TGTGCCAGCAGTGAAGGGAAAGGGGTCACCTATGGCTACACCTTC	CASSEGKGVTYGYTF
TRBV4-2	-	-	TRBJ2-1	TGTGCCAGCAGCCAACAGGAAGGGGCCCGGCGGTTCTTC	CASSQQEGARRFF
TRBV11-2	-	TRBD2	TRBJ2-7	TGTGCCAGCAGCCGAACTAGCGGGAGGGCCTACGAGCAGTACTTC	CASSRTSGRAYEQYF
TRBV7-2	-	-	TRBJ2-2	TGTGCCAGCAGCTTAGGGCTTCCCGGGGAGCTGTTTTTT	CASSLGLPGELFF
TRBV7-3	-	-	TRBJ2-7	TGTGCCAGCAGCTCCCTCAGGGGAATCGTCAGCTCCTACGAGCAGTACTTC	CASSSLRGIVSSYEQYF
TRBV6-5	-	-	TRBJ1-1	TGTGCCAGCAGTCCCCCCGGGGGCACTGAAGCTTTCTTT	CASSPPGGTEAFF
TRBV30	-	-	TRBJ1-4	TGTGCCTGGAGAATGTCGGGGGCTAATGAAAAACTGTTTTTT	CAWRMSGANEKLFF
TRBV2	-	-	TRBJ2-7	TGTGCCAGCACGGACAGACTTTACGAGCAGTACTTC	CASTDRLYEQYF
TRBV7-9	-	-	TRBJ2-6	TGTGCCAGCAGCTCAAAAGTCTCTGGGGCCAACGTCCTGACTTTC	CASSSKVSGANVLTF
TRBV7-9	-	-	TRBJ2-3	TGTGCCAGCAGCTTAGATGGAGATACGCAGTATTTT	CASSLDGDTQYF
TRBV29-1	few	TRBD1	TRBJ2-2	TGCAGCGTTGTACGGACAGGGGTGAACACCGGGGAGCTGTTTTTT	CSVVRTGVNTGELFF
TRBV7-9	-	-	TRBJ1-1	TGTGCCAGCAGCTTAAGCAGTCTCACTGAAGCTTTCTTT	CASSLSSLTEAFF
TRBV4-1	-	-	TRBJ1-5	TGCGCCAGCAGCATACGGGGTTTTAGTGACAATCAGCCCCAGCATTTT	CASSIRGFSDNQPQHF
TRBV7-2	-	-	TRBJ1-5	TGTGCCAGCAGCTCCCGACAGACCAATCAGCCCCAGCATTTT	CASSSRQTNQPQHF
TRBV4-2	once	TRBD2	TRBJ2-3	TGTGCCAGCAGCCAAGAGGGGACTAGCGGAAACCGGCAGTATTTT	CASSQEGTSGNRQYF
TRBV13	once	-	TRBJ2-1	TGTGCCAGCAGCTTTTCGCGGGATGAGCAGTTCTTC	CASSFSRDEQFF
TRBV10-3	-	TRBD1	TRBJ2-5	TGTGCCATGGGACAGGGGGAGATGGAGACCCAGTACTTC	CAMGQGEMETQYF
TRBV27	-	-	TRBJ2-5	TGTGCCAGCAGTTTGGGCGTCTACCAAGAGACCCAGTACTTC	CASSLGVYQETQYF
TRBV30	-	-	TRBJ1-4	TGTGCCTGGGACCGAGCAACTAATGAAAAACTGTTTTTT	CAWDRATNEKLFF
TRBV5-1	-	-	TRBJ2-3	TGCGCCAGCCACCGGGACCCCACAGATACGCAGTATTTT	CASHRDPTDTQYF
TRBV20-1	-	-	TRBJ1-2	TGCAGTGCTTGGACAGCGCCCGGCTACACCTTC	CSAWTAPGYTF
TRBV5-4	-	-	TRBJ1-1	TGTGCCAGCGTCCGTTTGGTCGGCGGTGGCACTGAAGCTTTCTTT	CASVRLVGGGTEAFF
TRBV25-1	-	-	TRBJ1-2	TGTGCCAGCAGTCCAGGGTTCTATGGCTACACCTTC	CASSPGFYGYTF
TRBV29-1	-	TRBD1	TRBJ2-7	TGCAGCGTTTCGAGGACAGGGATGAACTACGAGCAGTACTTC	CSVSRTGMNYEQYF
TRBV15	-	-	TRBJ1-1	TGTGCCACCAGCAGAGGGGCCGCGGCTGGAGTTGGGACTGAAGCTTTCTTT	CATSRGAAAGVGTEAFF
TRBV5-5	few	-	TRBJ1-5	TGTGCCAGCAGCTGGGCCCTGGCAGATAGCAATCAGCCCCAGCATTTT	CASSWALADSNQPQHF
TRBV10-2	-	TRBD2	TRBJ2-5	TGCGCCAGCAGTGACTGGGGGAGGGCCGGGGAGACCCAGTACTTC	CASSDWGRAGETQYF
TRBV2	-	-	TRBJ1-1	TGTGCCAGCAGTGAAGCGTGGGCTTTCTTT	CASSEAWAFF
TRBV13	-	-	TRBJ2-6	TGTGCCAGCAGCTCGGTCTTTCGGGCCAACGTCCTGACTTTC	CASSSVFRANVLTF
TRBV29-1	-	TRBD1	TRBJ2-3	TGCAGCAAAAGTACAGGGGGCCAGCGGGATACGCAGTATTTT	CSKSTGGQRDTQYF
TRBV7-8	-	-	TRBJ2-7	TGTGCCAGCAGCCCTAGAAGGGGCTACGAGCAGTACTTC	CASSPRRGYEQYF
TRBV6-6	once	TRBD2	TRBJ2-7	TGTGCCAGCAGTTACTCCAGGGAGGGCGAGCAGTACTTC	CASSYSREGEQYF
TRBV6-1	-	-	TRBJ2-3	TGTGCCAGCAGTGAAGAAGGGATAGGGCAGTATTTT	CASSEEGIGQYF